This T cell receptor (beta chain) is drawn from a study of cytomegalovirus exposure and HLA in healthy donors. Amplification used 60 Vbeta primers and 13 Jbeta primers. Clones were sequenced by immunoSEQ multiplex PCR, and TCRdb holds only the in-frame ones, with some missing. The sample lists 180,000 or so clones; 76% were seen once. The V gene's germline CDR1 is SGHKS and CDR2 YYEKEE (reference sequence). Trimming stripped 0 bases from V and 6 bases from J, with 15 bases between. The CDR3 consists of 15 residues. Sequencing was performed on PBMCs. The V gene is TRBV5-5, the J gene TRBJ1-2; D not resolved. This TCR was sampled from a female donor in good health and CMV-seronegative. In nucleotides, the CDR3 is TGTGCCAGCAGCTTGGGGGGAGCGATTTGGAATGGCTACACCTTC. Translating gives CASSLGGAIWNGYTF.